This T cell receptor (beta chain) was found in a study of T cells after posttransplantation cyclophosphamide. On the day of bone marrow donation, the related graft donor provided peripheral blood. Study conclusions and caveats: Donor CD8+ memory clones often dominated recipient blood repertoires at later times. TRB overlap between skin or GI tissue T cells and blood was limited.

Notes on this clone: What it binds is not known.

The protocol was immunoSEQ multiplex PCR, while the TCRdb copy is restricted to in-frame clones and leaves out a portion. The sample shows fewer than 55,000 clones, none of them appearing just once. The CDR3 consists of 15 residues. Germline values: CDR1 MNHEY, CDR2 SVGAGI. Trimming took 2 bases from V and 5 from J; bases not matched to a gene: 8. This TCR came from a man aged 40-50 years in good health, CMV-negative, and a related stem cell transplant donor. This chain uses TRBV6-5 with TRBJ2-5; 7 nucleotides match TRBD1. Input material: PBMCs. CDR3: CASSYRTGTAETQYF. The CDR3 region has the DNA TGTGCCAGCAGTTACCGAACGGGGACAGCTGAGACCCAGTACTTC.